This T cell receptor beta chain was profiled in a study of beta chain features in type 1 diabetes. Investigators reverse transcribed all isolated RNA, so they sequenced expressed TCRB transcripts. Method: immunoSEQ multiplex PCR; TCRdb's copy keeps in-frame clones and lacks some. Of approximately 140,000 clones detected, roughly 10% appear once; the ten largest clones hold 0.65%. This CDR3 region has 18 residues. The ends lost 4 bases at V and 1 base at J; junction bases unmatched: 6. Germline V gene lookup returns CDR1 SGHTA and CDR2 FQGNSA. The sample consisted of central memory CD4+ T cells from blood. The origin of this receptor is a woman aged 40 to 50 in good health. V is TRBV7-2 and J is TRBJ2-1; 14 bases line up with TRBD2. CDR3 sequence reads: CASSSGLAGGFSYNEQFF. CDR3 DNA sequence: TGTGCCAGCAGCTCAGGACTAGCGGGGGGTTTTTCCTACAATGAGCAGTTCTTC.